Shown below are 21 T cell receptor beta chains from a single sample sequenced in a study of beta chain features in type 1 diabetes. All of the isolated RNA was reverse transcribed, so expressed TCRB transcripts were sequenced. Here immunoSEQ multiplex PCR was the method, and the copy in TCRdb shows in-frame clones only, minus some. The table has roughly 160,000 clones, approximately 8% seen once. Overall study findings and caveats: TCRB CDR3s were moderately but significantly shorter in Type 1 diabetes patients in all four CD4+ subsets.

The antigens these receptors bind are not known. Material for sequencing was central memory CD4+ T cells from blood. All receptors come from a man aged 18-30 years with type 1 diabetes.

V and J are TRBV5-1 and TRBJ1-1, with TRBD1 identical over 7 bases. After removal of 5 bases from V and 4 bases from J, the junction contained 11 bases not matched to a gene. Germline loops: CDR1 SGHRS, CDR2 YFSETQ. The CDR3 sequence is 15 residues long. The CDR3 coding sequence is TGCGCCAGCAGACCCTTGACAGGGATGGGCACTGAAGCTTTCTTT. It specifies CASRPLTGMGTEAFF.

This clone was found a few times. In DNA, the CDR3 is TGTGCCAGCAGTTCCGGGACAGGGGGTTTCGAGCAGTACTTC. Protein sequence: CASSSGTGGFEQYF. V and J are TRBV6-6 and TRBJ2-7, with 11 positions matching TRBD1. In germline, CDR1 is MNHNY, CDR2 SVGAGI (reference sequence). This CDR3 comprises 14 residues. Trimming took 4 bases from V and 6 from J; bases not matched to a gene: 5.

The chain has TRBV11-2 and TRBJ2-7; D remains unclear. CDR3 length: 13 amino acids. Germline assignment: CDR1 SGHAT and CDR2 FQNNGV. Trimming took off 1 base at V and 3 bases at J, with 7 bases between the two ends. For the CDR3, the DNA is TGTGCCAGCAGCTTAGGGCAGGACTACGAGCAGTACTTC. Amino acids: CASSLGQDYEQYF.

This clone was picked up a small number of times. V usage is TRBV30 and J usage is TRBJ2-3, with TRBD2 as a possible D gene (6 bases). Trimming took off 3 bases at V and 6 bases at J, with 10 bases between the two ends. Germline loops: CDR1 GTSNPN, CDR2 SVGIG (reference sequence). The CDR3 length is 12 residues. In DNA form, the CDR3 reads TGTGCCTGGAGCGGAGGGAGGGATACGCAGTATTTT. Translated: CAWSGGRDTQYF.

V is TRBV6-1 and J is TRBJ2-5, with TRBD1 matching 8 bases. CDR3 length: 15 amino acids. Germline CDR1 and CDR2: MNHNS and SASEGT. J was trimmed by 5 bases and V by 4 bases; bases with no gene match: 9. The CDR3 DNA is TGTGCCAGCAGTGTCCGATCCAGGGGGCGCGAGACCCAGTACTTC. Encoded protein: CASSVRSRGRETQYF.

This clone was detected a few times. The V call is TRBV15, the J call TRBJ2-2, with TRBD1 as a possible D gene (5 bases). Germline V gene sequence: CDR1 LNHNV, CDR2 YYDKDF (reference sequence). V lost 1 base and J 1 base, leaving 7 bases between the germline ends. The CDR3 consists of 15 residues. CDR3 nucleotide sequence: TGTGCCACCAGCAGAGCAACAGGGAACACCGGGGAGCTGTTTTTT. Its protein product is CATSRATGNTGELFF.

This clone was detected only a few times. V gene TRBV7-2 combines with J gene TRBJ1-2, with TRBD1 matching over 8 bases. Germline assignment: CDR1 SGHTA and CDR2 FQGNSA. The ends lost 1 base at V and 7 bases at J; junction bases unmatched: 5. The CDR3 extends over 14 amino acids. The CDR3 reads CASSLGAGGGGYTF. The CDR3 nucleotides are TGTGCCAGCAGCTTAGGAGCAGGGGGCGGTGGCTACACCTTC.

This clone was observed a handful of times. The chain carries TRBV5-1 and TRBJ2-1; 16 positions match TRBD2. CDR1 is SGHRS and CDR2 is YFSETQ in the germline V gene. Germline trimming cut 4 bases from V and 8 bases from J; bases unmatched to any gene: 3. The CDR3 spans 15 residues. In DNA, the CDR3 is TGCGCCAGCAGCCCGGGACTAGCGGGGGGGGATGAGCAGTTCTTC. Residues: CASSPGLAGGDEQFF.

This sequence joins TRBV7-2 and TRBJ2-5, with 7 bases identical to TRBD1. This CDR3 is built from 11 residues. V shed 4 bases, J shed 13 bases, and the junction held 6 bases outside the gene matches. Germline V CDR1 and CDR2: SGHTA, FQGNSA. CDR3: CASSSLGTAYF. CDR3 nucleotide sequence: TGTGCCAGCAGCTCACTCGGGACAGCGTACTTC.

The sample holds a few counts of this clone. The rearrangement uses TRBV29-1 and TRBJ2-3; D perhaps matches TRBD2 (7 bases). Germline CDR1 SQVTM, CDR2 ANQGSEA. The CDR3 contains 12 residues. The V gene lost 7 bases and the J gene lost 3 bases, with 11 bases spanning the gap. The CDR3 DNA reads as TGCAGCGGGGGGGGCCAGACAGATACGCAGTATTTT. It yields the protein CSGGGQTDTQYF.

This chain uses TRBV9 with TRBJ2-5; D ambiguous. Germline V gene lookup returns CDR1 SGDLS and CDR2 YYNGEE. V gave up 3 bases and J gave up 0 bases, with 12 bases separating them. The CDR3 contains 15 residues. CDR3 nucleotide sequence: TGTGCCAGCAGCGCGGCGGCGGTAAACCAAGAGACCCAGTACTTC. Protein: CASSAAAVNQETQYF.

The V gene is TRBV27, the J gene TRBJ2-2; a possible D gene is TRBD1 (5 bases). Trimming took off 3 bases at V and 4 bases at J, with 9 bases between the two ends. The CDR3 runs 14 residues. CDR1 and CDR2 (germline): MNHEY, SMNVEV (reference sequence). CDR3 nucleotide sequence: TGTGCCAGCAGTTTCCAGGGTATCACCGGGGAGCTGTTTTTT. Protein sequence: CASSFQGITGELFF.

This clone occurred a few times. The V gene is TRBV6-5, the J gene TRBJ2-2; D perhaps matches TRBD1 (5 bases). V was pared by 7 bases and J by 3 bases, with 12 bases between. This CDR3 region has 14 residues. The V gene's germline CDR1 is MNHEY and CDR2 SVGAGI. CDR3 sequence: CASNWGQDTGELFF. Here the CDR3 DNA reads TGTGCCAGCAACTGGGGCCAAGACACCGGGGAGCTGTTTTTT.

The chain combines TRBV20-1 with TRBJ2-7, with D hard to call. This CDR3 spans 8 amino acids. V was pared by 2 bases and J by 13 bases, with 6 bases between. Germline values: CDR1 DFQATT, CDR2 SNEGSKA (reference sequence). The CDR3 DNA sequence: TGCAGTGCTAGAAACATTTACTTC. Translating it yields CSARNIYF.

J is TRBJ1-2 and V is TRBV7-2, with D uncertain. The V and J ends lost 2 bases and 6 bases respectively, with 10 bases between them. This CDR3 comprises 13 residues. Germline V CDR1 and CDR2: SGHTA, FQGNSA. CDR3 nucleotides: TGTGCCAGCAGCTTAAGCAGGCTTGATGGCTACACCTTC. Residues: CASSLSRLDGYTF.

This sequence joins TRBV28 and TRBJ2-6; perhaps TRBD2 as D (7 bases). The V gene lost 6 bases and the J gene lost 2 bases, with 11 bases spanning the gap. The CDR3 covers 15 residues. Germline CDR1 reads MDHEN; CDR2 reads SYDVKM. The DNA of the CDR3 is TGTGCCAGCAGAAAGGGGGGGACTGGGGCCAACGTCCTGACTTTC. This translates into CASRKGGTGANVLTF.

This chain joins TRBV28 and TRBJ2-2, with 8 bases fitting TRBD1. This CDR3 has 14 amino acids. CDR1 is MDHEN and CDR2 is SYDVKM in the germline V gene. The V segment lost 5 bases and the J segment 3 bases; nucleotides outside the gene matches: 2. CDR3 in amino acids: CASSGQGHTGELFF. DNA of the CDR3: TGTGCCAGCAGTGGACAGGGACACACCGGGGAGCTGTTTTTT. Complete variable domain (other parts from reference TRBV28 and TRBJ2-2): DVKVTQSSRYLVKRTGEKVFLECVQDMDHENMFWYRQDPGLGLRLIYFSYDVKMKEKGDIPEGYSVSREKKERFSLILESASTNQTSMYLCASSGQGHTGELFFGEGSRLTVL.

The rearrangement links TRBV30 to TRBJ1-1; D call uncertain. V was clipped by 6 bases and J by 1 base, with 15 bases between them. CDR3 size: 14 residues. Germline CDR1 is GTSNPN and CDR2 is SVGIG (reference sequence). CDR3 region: CACGRLRGNTEAFF. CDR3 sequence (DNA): TGTGCCTGCGGGAGGCTACGGGGGAACACTGAAGCTTTCTTT. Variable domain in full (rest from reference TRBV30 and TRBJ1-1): SQTIHQWPATLVQPVGSPLSLECTVEGTSNPNLYWYRQAAGRGLQLLFYSVGIGQISSEVPQNLSASRPQDRQFILSSKKLLLSDSGFYLCACGRLRGNTEAFFGQGTRLTVV.

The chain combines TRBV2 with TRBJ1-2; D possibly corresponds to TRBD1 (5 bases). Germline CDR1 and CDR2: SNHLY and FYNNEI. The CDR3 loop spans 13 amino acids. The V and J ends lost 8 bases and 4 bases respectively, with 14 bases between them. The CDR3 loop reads CASSAEQGYGYTF. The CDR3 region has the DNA TGTGCCAGCTCAGCAGAGCAGGGCTATGGCTACACCTTC.

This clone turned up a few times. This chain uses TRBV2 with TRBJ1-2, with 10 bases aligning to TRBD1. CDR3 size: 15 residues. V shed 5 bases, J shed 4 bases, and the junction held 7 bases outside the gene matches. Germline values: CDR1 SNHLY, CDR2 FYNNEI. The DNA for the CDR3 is TGTGCCAGCAGTTCCGGGACAGGGGATCTCTATGGCTACACCTTC. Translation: CASSSGTGDLYGYTF.

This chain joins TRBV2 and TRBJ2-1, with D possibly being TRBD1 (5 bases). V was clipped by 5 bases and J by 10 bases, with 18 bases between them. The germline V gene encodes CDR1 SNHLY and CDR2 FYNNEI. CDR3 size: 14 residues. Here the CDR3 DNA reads TGTGCCAGCAGTATAGACAGTGGTACGGAGGAGCAGTTCTTC. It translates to CASSIDSGTEEQFF.